The sequence of this T cell receptor (beta chain) was determined in a study of shared clonotypes between healthy human individuals. On the study more broadly: There were three CD4 naive, three CD4 memory, two CD8 naive and one CD8 memory plates per donor. Study-level findings and limits: Sample collection involved blood only; tissue repertoires are likely different. Non-shared clonotypes were found to have lower generation probabilities than the clonotypes that were shared by all four of the sorted-subset donors.

On this clone itself: Its target is unknown.

The investigators split CD4+ cells into a CD45RA+ naive subset and a CD45RA-negative memory subset. The V and J ends lost 0 bases and 2 bases respectively, with 5 bases between them. The germline V gene encodes CDR1 SGDLS and CDR2 YYNGEE. The CDR3 has 13 residues. Sequenced by immunoSEQ multiplex PCR; TCRdb stores in-frame clones only, minus some. This sample yields about 2.3 million clones, of which under 95% are seen a single time; 0.37% belongs to the top ten. The genes are TRBV9 and TRBJ1-1; D is unresolved. The sequenced sample consisted of naive CD4+ T cells from PBMCs. Subset: CD45RA+ positively selected. The TCR originated in a man aged 18-30 years in good health. Some clones in this sample may be carry-over from other donors' samples. The CDR3 loop is CASSVAYNTEAFF. CDR3 DNA: TGTGCCAGCAGCGTAGCTTACAACACTGAAGCTTTCTTT.